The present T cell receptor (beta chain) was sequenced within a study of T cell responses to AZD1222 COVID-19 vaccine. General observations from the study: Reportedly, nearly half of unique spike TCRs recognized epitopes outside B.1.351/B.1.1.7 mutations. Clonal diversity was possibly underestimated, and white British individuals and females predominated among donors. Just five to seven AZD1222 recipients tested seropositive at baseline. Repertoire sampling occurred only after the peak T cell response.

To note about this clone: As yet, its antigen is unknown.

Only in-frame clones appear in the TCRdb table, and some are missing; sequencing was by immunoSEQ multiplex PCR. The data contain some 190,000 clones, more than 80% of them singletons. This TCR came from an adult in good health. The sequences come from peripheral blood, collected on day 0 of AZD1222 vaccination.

The CDR3 here is CASSYSFLKETQYF. The CDR3 nucleotides read TGTGCCAGCAGTTACTCGTTTCTCAAAGAGACCCAGTACTTC. The chain combines TRBV6-2 or TRBV6-3 with TRBJ2-5; D is unresolved. The CDR3 has 14 amino acids. The ends were cut back, 0 bases at V and 3 bases at J, with 8 bases in the middle. From germline, CDR1 is MNHEY and CDR2 SVGEGT.